The 23 T cell receptor beta chains below all came from one sample that was sequenced in a study of blood T cell repertoires in COVID-19. Using immunoSEQ multiplex PCR, the repertoire was profiled, and TCRdb retains in-frame clones only, with some absent. Among roughly 260,000 clones, roughly nine tenths were seen once, and the ten largest hold approximately 9.4%. Sequenced sample: peripheral blood. These receptors were collected from a man aged 35 to 55 who had recovered from COVID-19.

This clone appeared once. V is TRBV5-6 and J is TRBJ1-2; 8 nucleotides line up with TRBD1. CDR3 length: 13 amino acids. The germline CDR1 and CDR2 sequences are SGHDT and YYEEEE. With 3 bases clipped from V and 8 bases from J, the junction kept 6 bases outside the gene matches. This CDR3 reads CASSSQGALGYTF. The CDR3 nucleotides read TGTGCCAGCAGCTCCCAGGGGGCATTGGGCTACACCTTC. The variable domain in full, completed from reference TRBV5-6 and TRBJ1-2, reads DAGVTQSPTHLIKTRGQQVTLRCSPKSGHDTVSWYQQALGQGPQFIFQYYEEEERQRGNFPDRFSGHQFPNYSSELNVNALLLGDSALYLCASSSQGALGYTFGSGTRLTVV.

The rearrangement joins TRBV5-6 to TRBJ2-5; 9 bases are shared with TRBD1. Germline assignment: CDR1 SGHDT and CDR2 YYEEEE. V lost 3 bases to trimming and J lost 3 bases; unmatched junction nucleotides: 3. CDR3 length equals 14 residues. CDR3 sequence reads: CASSWDRDEETQYF. The CDR3 DNA reads TGTGCCAGCAGCTGGGACAGGGATGAAGAGACCCAGTACTTC. Full variable domain (rest looked up from reference TRBV5-6 and TRBJ2-5): DAGVTQSPTHLIKTRGQQVTLRCSPKSGHDTVSWYQQALGQGPQFIFQYYEEEERQRGNFPDRFSGHQFPNYSSELNVNALLLGDSALYLCASSWDRDEETQYFGPGTRLLVL.

This chain joins TRBV6-5 and TRBJ2-7; D is perhaps TRBD2 (6 bases). Germline CDR1 and CDR2: MNHEY and SVGAGI. With 7 bases removed from V and 6 bases from J, the gap between germline ends came to 16 bases. The CDR3 runs to 13 residues. CDR3 protein: CASKSTREAEQYF. Written as DNA, the CDR3 is TGTGCCAGCAAATCTACCAGGGAGGCCGAGCAGTACTTC.

The rearrangement links TRBV7-2 to TRBJ2-7; possibly TRBD1 for D (6 bases). CDR3 size: 14 residues. V shed 3 bases and J shed 1 base, with 10 bases lying between them. The germline CDR1 and CDR2 sequences are SGHTA and FQGNSA. The CDR3 loop is CASSFRQGSYEQYF. CDR3 in DNA: TGTGCCAGCAGCTTTCGGCAGGGGTCCTACGAGCAGTACTTC.

CDR3 nucleotide sequence: TGTGCCAGCAGTTCGTCCGGGACTAGCGTTTACGAGCAGTACTTC. It is translated as CASSSSGTSVYEQYF. The chain uses TRBV27 and TRBJ2-7; TRBD2 aligns across 10 bases. The J segment lost 4 bases and the V segment lost 4 bases, leaving 7 bases of the junction unmatched. CDR3 length equals 15 residues. Germline lookup yields CDR1 MNHEY and CDR2 SMNVEV (reference sequence).

The chain links TRBV5-4 to TRBJ2-3; a possible D gene is TRBD2 (6 bases). The germline V gene has CDR1 SGHNT and CDR2 YYREEE (reference sequence). The CDR3 loop spans 14 amino acids. Trimming took off 3 bases at V and 4 bases at J, with 12 bases between the two ends. CDR3 coding DNA: TGTGCCAGCAGCTCCGGGGGTCTCGCAGATACGCAGTATTTT. The encoded protein is CASSSGGLADTQYF.

The gene calls are TRBV5-6 and TRBJ2-5; D might be TRBD1 (6 bases). Germline assignment: CDR1 SGHDT and CDR2 YYEEEE. CDR3 size: 13 residues. V was pared by 2 bases and J by 4 bases, with 9 bases between. CDR3 bases: TGTGCCAGCAGCTTCGGCAGGGGAGAGACCCAGTACTTC. Translating it yields CASSFGRGETQYF.

This chain links TRBV7-2 with TRBJ1-5, with a weak D call TRBD1 (5 bases). Trimming removed 1 base from V and 4 bases from J, with 8 bases in between. The CDR3 has 14 amino acids. The germline CDR1 and CDR2 sequences are SGHTA and FQGNSA. CDR3 DNA: TGTGCCAGCAGCTTAGATTCAGGGAATCAGCCCCAGCATTTT. This translates into CASSLDSGNQPQHF.

V usage is TRBV7-9 and J usage is TRBJ2-7; D call uncertain. Germline loops: CDR1 SEHNR, CDR2 FQNEAQ (reference sequence). V lost 1 base, J lost 4 bases, and 11 bases lay in between. The length of the CDR3 is 14 residues. The chain's CDR3 is CASSLDSVTYEQYF. The CDR3, as DNA: TGTGCCAGCAGCTTAGATTCGGTAACTTACGAGCAGTACTTC.

V gene TRBV27 combines with J gene TRBJ2-2; TRBD1 matches at 8 bases. Germline V gene data show CDR1 as MNHEY and CDR2 as SMNVEV (reference sequence). The CDR3 has 17 amino acids. J was trimmed by 3 bases and V by 5 bases; bases with no gene match: 11. CDR3 coding DNA: TGTGCCAGCAGTCCCCGGACAGGGCCTACGGACACCGGGGAGCTGTTTTTT. It encodes CASSPRTGPTDTGELFF.

The chain recombines TRBV6-5 with TRBJ2-7, with D perhaps TRBD1 (6 bases). There are 14 residues in the CDR3. V gave up 11 bases and J gave up 5 bases, with 22 bases separating them. From germline, CDR1 is MNHEY and CDR2 SVGAGI. For the CDR3, the DNA is TGTGCCCTGCGTCCAACAGGGCAGTTCCACGAGCAGTACTTC. Protein product: CALRPTGQFHEQYF.

This chain links TRBV9 with TRBJ2-3, with 11 positions matching TRBD2. Germline loops: CDR1 SGDLS, CDR2 YYNGEE. The CDR3 sequence is 14 residues long. Trimming cost V 4 bases and J 6 bases; bases outside gene matches: 4. The DNA of the CDR3 is TGTGCCAGCAGCACTAGCGGGGGTATCGATACGCAGTATTTT. It codes for CASSTSGGIDTQYF. Full variable domain (rest looked up from reference TRBV9 and TRBJ2-3): DSGVTQTPKHLITATGQRVTLRCSPRSGDLSVYWYQQSLDQGLQFLIQYYNGEERAKGNILERFSAQQFPDLHSELNLSSLELGDSALYFCASSTSGGIDTQYFGPGTRLTVL.

This clone has just a few counts. This chain links TRBV7-2 with TRBJ1-2, with 7 bases fitting TRBD1. Germline loops: CDR1 SGHTA, CDR2 FQGNSA. This CDR3 is built from 14 residues. Unmatched junction bases numbered 7, after V lost 5 bases and J lost 4 bases. Here the CDR3 reads CASSGQGVIYGYTF. DNA of the CDR3: TGTGCCAGCAGCGGCCAGGGGGTTATCTATGGCTACACCTTC.

The V call is TRBV18, the J call TRBJ2-1, with D perhaps TRBD1 (6 bases). CDR1 KGHSH and CDR2 LQKENI come from the germline V gene. The CDR3 covers 15 residues. The V end was cut by 0 bases, the J end by 5 bases, with 11 bases between. This chain's CDR3 is CASSPPRTAHNEQFF. The CDR3 coding sequence is TGTGCCAGCTCACCACCTCGGACAGCTCACAATGAGCAGTTCTTC.

This sequence joins TRBV11-3 and TRBJ1-1; D possibly corresponds to TRBD1 (5 bases). V shed 0 bases and J shed 4 bases, with 6 bases lying between them. CDR1 is SGHNT and CDR2 is YENEEA in the germline V gene. CDR3 length: 13 amino acids. The CDR3 here is CASSLETGTEAFF. The CDR3 region has the DNA TGTGCCAGCAGCTTAGAAACAGGCACTGAAGCTTTCTTT.

V and J are TRBV5-6 and TRBJ2-2; TRBD2 is a possible D gene (6 bases). V dropped 4 bases and J dropped 5 bases, with 21 bases sitting between them. This CDR3 region has 17 residues. CDR1 is SGHDT and CDR2 is YYEEEE in the germline V gene. The CDR3 nucleotides read TGTGCCAGCAGCCTCGTCGGCAGGCGGGATTCGACCGGGGAGCTGTTTTTT. This encodes CASSLVGRRDSTGELFF.

This clone was detected only once. The V gene is TRBV6-5, the J gene TRBJ2-2; TRBD2 matches at 12 bases. The germline V gene has CDR1 MNHEY and CDR2 SVGAGI. V lost 4 bases and J lost 1; bases outside the gene matches: 1. The CDR3 totals 16 residues. In DNA, the CDR3 is TGTGCCAGCAGTTGGGGACTAGCGGGGAACACCGGGGAGCTGTTTTTT. It codes for CASSWGLAGNTGELFF.

This chain links TRBV7-9 with TRBJ1-4, with TRBD1 matching over 10 bases. J lost 3 bases, V lost 5 bases, and 3 bases had no gene match. The CDR3 runs 15 residues. CDR1 is SEHNR, CDR2 FQNEAQ, per germline (reference sequence). The CDR3 sequence is CASSPGQGANEKLFF. CDR3 sequence (DNA): TGTGCCAGCAGCCCAGGACAGGGGGCTAATGAAAAACTGTTTTTT.

V gene TRBV25-1 combines with J gene TRBJ2-1; 10 nucleotides match TRBD2. The V gene's germline CDR1 is MGHDK and CDR2 SYGVNS. CDR3 size: 16 residues. V trimming: 4 bases; J trimming: 4 bases; junction bases outside the gene matches: 7. CDR3 coding DNA: TGTGCCAGCAGTGGGGGTGGACTAGCGGCTTACAATGAGCAGTTCTTC. Amino acids: CASSGGGLAAYNEQFF.

The rearrangement uses TRBV19 and TRBJ2-3, with D possibly matching TRBD2 (5 bases). The CDR3 sequence is 18 residues long. Germline V gives CDR1 LNHDA, CDR2 SQIVND (reference sequence). The V gene lost 0 bases and the J gene lost 5 bases, with 21 bases spanning the gap. The DNA for the CDR3 is TGTGCCAGTAGTATAGATCTTTTTAGCGTACTGGAAGTAGATACGCAGTATTTT. Its translation: CASSIDLFSVLEVDTQYF.

The gene calls are TRBV18 and TRBJ1-1; possibly TRBD1 for D (6 bases). This CDR3 contains 16 residues. The V and J ends lost 3 bases and 4 bases respectively, with 18 bases between them. Germline V CDR1 and CDR2: KGHSH, LQKENI. CDR3 sequence reads: CASSPLKQGYSTEAFF. The CDR3 bases are TGTGCCAGCTCACCCCTAAAACAGGGATACTCCACTGAAGCTTTCTTT.

The CDR3: CASSQDPPDSYNEQFF. CDR3 nucleotide sequence: TGCGCCAGCAGCCAAGACCCTCCAGATTCGTACAATGAGCAGTTCTTC. The V and J genes are TRBV4-3 and TRBJ2-1; D is undetermined. CDR1 and CDR2 (germline): LGHNA, YSLEER. This CDR3 comprises 16 residues. Deletions cut 0 bases from V and 4 bases from J, with 13 bases between.

The chain couples TRBV20-1 to TRBJ1-1; 7 bases are a match to TRBD1. V shed 0 bases and J 10 bases; nucleotides not matched to a gene: 2. The germline gives CDR1 DFQATT, CDR2 SNEGSKA (reference sequence). The CDR3 runs 11 residues. CDR3 sequence reads: CSARETGRAFF. In DNA form, the CDR3 reads TGCAGTGCTAGAGAGACAGGGAGAGCTTTCTTT.